The sequence of this TCR beta chain was determined in a study of CD8 T cells in ankylosing spondylitis. Notes on the study in general: Reportedly, disease-linked clones are significantly enriched in ankylosing spondylitis patients' matched synovial fluid.

This clonotype was observed at least ten times. Its target is not known. TCRdb independently ran MiXCR on the 5' RACE reads; one entry per CDR3 protein. This table has about 220,000 distinct CDR3 sequences, approximately 10% appearing once. What was sequenced was blood, either unsorted or a sorted T cell fraction (not recorded which). The sequence was collected from a male donor with ankylosing spondylitis or in good health (not recorded which).

The CDR3 sequence is CASSLSAVNYGYTF. CDR3 sequence (DNA): TGCGCCAGCAGCTTGAGTGCGGTGAACTATGGCTACACCTTC. J is TRBJ1-2 and V is TRBV5-1, with D unresolved. Germline lookup yields CDR1 SGHRS and CDR2 YFSETQ. The V gene lost 1 base and the J gene lost 2 bases, with 9 bases spanning the gap. The CDR3 is made up of 14 amino acids.